This T cell receptor beta chain was profiled in a study of regulatory T cells in long-lasting Graves disease. Findings and caveats of the study: The work looked only at peripheral blood and did not look at thyroid tissue. There was favoring of TRBV28, TRBJ1-2 and TRBJ2-5 in persistent disease.

The authors built TCR beta libraries using iRepertoire HTBI primers and Arm-PCR of CDR3 regions. TCRdb analysed the multiplex PCR reads with MiXCR anew, one entry per CDR3 protein. The data contain under 800,000 distinct CDR3 sequences, approximately 15% of them singletons. Trimming cost V 8 bases and J 4 bases, with 17 bases left between them. In germline, CDR1 is MDHEN, CDR2 SYDVKM. The CDR3 runs to 14 residues. Regarding time point: newly diagnosed GD, antithyroid drugs for less than 3 months. Researchers made the TCR library from RNA that was extracted from PBMCs. As concerns this clonotype: Its antigen remains unknown. A much larger clone lies one base from this, so it may be a read error.

These data are also associated with another study on T cells in Graves' hyperthyroidism and ophthalmopathy. As reported in that work: The TCR CDR3 first-round RT-PCR relied on the HTBI primer set.

The chain joins TRBV28 to TRBJ2-5; perhaps TRBD2 as D (7 bases). The origin of this receptor is a woman aged 30 to 39 with Graves disease. The source material was peripheral blood mononuclear cells (PBMCs), sampled at new diagnosis, from a patient treated with antithyroid drugs. The CDR3 is CASGGRGGGETQYF. In DNA form, the CDR3 reads TGTGCCAGCGGGGGTCGGGGAGGGGGAGAGACCCAGTACTTC.